The 3 T cell receptor beta chains below come from one sample, sequenced in a study of CD8+ T cells in alopecia areata. Treatment here: oral pan-JAK inhibitor, 5-10 mg twice daily. In each case, RNA was isolated and then reverse transcribed into cDNA as the sequencing template. The method was immunoSEQ multiplex PCR; TCRdb's version includes in-frame clones alone and lacks a portion of them. The table lists 210,000 or so clones, roughly 66% of them singletons, with roughly 1.2% in the top ten. The sample in question was CD4+ T cells sorted from blood, obtained between weeks 43 and 45, from a patient treated with tofacitinib. All receptors derive from a human donor with alopecia areata.

This clone was seen just once. Other nucleotide sequences from this sample produce the same CDR3. V is TRBV6-1 and J is TRBJ2-1, with D hard to call. The CDR3 has 10 residues. The V and J ends lost 6 bases and 7 bases respectively, with 4 bases between them. CDR1 is MNHNS, CDR2 SASEGT, per germline. The DNA of the CDR3 is TGTGCCAGCAGGTTTAATGAGCAGTTCTTC. Its protein product is CASRFNEQFF.

The chain combines TRBV7-2 with TRBJ2-5; 8 nucleotides align to TRBD1. The DNA end is more similar to TRBJ2-7, so the J call may be wrong. Germline loops: CDR1 SGHTA, CDR2 FQGNSA. The CDR3 is 16 residues long. In nucleotides, the CDR3 is TGTGCCAGCAGCTTCGGAAGGACAGGGAGCTCTTACGAGCAGTACTTC. Its protein is CASSFGRTGSSYEQYF.

V gene TRBV6-5 combines with J gene TRBJ2-7; D is unresolved. CDR1 and CDR2 (germline): MNHEY, SVGAGI. The CDR3 sequence is 12 residues long. V lost 7 bases, J lost 3 bases, and 10 bases lay in between. The CDR3, as DNA: TGTGCCAGCAAAAGGGTCGGCTACGAGCAGTACTTC. Amino acids: CASKRVGYEQYF.